This entry lists 20 T cell receptor beta chains sequenced from one sample in a study of graft-versus-host responses after intestinal transplantation. The method was immunoSEQ multiplex PCR; TCRdb's version includes in-frame clones alone and lacks a portion of them. The sample includes roughly 120,000 clones, roughly 93% of them seen just once. These receptors have no known antigen. Sequences were derived from unstimulated CD4+ T cells sorted from spleen or lymph node cells, sampled before intestinal transplant. The receptors were sampled from a human donor who received an intestinal transplant.

The chain joins TRBV7-3 to TRBJ1-2, with 7 bases identical to TRBD1. Per germline, CDR1 SGHTA and CDR2 FQGTGA. V trimming: 5 bases; J trimming: 4 bases; junction bases outside the gene matches: 7. This CDR3 comprises 14 residues. The CDR3 loop reads CASSPRQGPYGYTF. CDR3 DNA: TGTGCCAGCAGCCCCAGACAGGGCCCCTATGGCTACACCTTC.

This sequence joins TRBV9 and TRBJ2-3; the D gene is possibly TRBD2 (5 bases). Trimming shortened V by 4 bases and J by 6 bases, and 9 bases separated the two germline ends. CDR1 is SGDLS, CDR2 YYNGEE, per germline. The CDR3 has 12 amino acids. The chain's CDR3 is CASSPGSDTQYF. The CDR3 coding sequence is TGTGCCAGCAGCCCGGGATCGGATACGCAGTATTTT.

The rearrangement joins TRBV28 to TRBJ1-2; D call uncertain. CDR1 is MDHEN, CDR2 SYDVKM, per germline. V was clipped by 2 bases and J by 4 bases, with 11 bases between them. The CDR3 totals 14 residues. The CDR3 region is CASSLTHRFYGYTF. CDR3 sequence (DNA): TGTGCCAGCAGTTTAACCCACCGCTTCTATGGCTACACCTTC.

This clone was found once. V gene TRBV6-5 combines with J gene TRBJ1-4; D is uncertain. Germline loops: CDR1 MNHEY, CDR2 SVGAGI. V dropped 5 bases and J dropped 2 bases, with 12 bases sitting between them. The CDR3 covers 15 residues. The CDR3 bases are TGTGCCAGCAGTCCTCGGTCACCTACTAATGAAAAACTGTTTTTT. It encodes CASSPRSPTNEKLFF.

The CDR3, as DNA: TGTGCCAGCAGCGATACAGGGAATGGTATTGAAAAACTGTTTTTT. This encodes CASSDTGNGIEKLFF. The chain has TRBV9 and TRBJ1-4; possible D gene TRBD1, 6 bases. Looked up from germline, CDR1 is SGDLS and CDR2 is YYNGEE. The CDR3 is made up of 15 amino acids. Between the trimmed V and J ends, which lost 3 bases and 7 bases, there was a span of 16 bases.

The chain recombines TRBV7-9 with TRBJ2-2; the match to TRBD2 covers 13 bases. J was trimmed by 6 bases and V by 5 bases; bases with no gene match: 12. This CDR3 comprises 18 residues. Germline V gene sequence: CDR1 SEHNR, CDR2 FQNEAQ (reference sequence). The CDR3 spells CASSPSGTSGNWAGELFF. The DNA for the CDR3 is TGTGCCAGCAGCCCCTCCGGGACTAGCGGGAATTGGGCCGGGGAGCTGTTTTTT.

The chain uses TRBV11-2 and TRBJ2-7, with 7 positions matching TRBD2. CDR3 size: 15 residues. Trimming cost V 3 bases and J 2 bases; bases outside gene matches: 7. CDR1 SGHAT and CDR2 FQNNGV come from the germline V gene. CDR3 residues: CASSLAAGAPYEQYF. The CDR3 coding sequence is TGTGCCAGCAGCTTGGCCGCGGGAGCCCCCTACGAGCAGTACTTC.

This chain connects TRBV7-9 to TRBJ2-3, with TRBD2 identical over 10 bases. This CDR3 has 18 amino acids. After removal of 5 bases from V and 2 bases from J, the junction contained 13 bases not matched to a gene. CDR1 and CDR2 from the germline V gene are SEHNR and FQNEAQ (reference sequence). This CDR3 reads CASSVSGRAISNTDTQYF. DNA for the CDR3: TGTGCCAGCAGCGTAAGCGGGAGGGCCATATCGAACACAGATACGCAGTATTTT.

V is TRBV6-5 and J is TRBJ2-5, with 7 bases identical to TRBD2. Trimming removed 2 bases from V and 5 bases from J; junction bases left unmatched: 2. Per the germline V gene, CDR1 is MNHEY and CDR2 is SVGAGI. The CDR3 covers 13 residues. DNA of the CDR3: TGTGCCAGCAGTTACCGGGGAGGGGAGACCCAGTACTTC. This sequence encodes CASSYRGGETQYF.

J is TRBJ2-3 and V is TRBV18; D unclear. This CDR3 comprises 15 residues. Germline V gene sequence: CDR1 KGHSH, CDR2 LQKENI. V lost 0 bases and J 0 bases, leaving 7 bases between the germline ends. The CDR3 region has the DNA TGTGCCAGCTCACCACCGGCTCGGAGCACAGATACGCAGTATTTT. It translates to CASSPPARSTDTQYF.

The chain joins TRBV10-1 to TRBJ2-7; TRBD2 matches 11 bases. The V gene end was trimmed by 7 bases and the J gene end by 3 bases; junction bases not matched to a gene: 20. This CDR3 is 19 amino acids long. Germline-derived CDR1 and CDR2 are WNHNN and SYGVQD (reference sequence). The CDR3 reads CASTLLAGVRIVLFYEQYF. The DNA of the CDR3 is TGCGCCAGCACCCTACTAGCGGGAGTACGTATTGTACTTTTCTACGAGCAGTACTTC.

The table lists this clone with a count of one. This sequence joins TRBV5-6 and TRBJ1-1; D may be TRBD1 (5 bases). V was shortened by 0 bases and J by 0 bases, with 12 bases between the two germline ends. Germline CDR1 reads SGHDT; CDR2 reads YYEEEE. This CDR3 contains 16 residues. CDR3: CASSLVRANMNTEAFF. The CDR3 coding sequence is TGTGCCAGCAGCTTGGTCAGGGCAAACATGAACACTGAAGCTTTCTTT.

The chain recombines TRBV5-6 with TRBJ1-5; 8 positions agree with TRBD1. The ends lost 0 bases at V and 3 bases at J; junction bases unmatched: 2. CDR1 is SGHDT, CDR2 YYEEEE, per germline. The CDR3 covers 15 residues. Written as DNA, the CDR3 is TGTGCCAGCAGCTTGGGGACAGGGTTCAATCAGCCCCAGCATTTT. This translates into CASSLGTGFNQPQHF.

The chain has TRBV19 and TRBJ2-3; 12 bases align to TRBD2. The CDR3 covers 17 residues. V shed 2 bases and J 4 bases; nucleotides not matched to a gene: 7. From germline, CDR1 is LNHDA and CDR2 SQIVND (reference sequence). CDR3 DNA sequence: TGTGCCAGTAGTATACAACGACTAGCGGGAGTTGCAGATACGCAGTATTTT. It specifies CASSIQRLAGVADTQYF.

This CDR3 is CASSLGLNTEAFF. Written as DNA, the CDR3 is TGCGCCAGCAGCTTGGGCCTGAACACTGAAGCTTTCTTT. This chain uses TRBV5-1 with TRBJ1-1; D not resolved. The CDR3 has 13 residues. V lost 0 bases to trimming and J lost 0 bases, with 3 bases between them. Germline values: CDR1 SGHRS, CDR2 YFSETQ.

This rearrangement joins TRBV5-1 to TRBJ2-7; no reliable D call. Trimming shortened V by 4 bases and J by 1 base, and 12 bases separated the two germline ends. Looked up from germline, CDR1 is SGHRS and CDR2 is YFSETQ. This CDR3 is 14 amino acids long. The CDR3 spells CASSPYSASYEQYF. The CDR3 DNA follows: TGCGCCAGCAGCCCCTATTCCGCTTCCTACGAGCAGTACTTC. Drawing the rest from reference TRBV5-1 and TRBJ2-7, the complete variable domain is KAGVTQTPRYLIKTRGQQVTLSCSPISGHRSVSWYQQTPGQGLQFLFEYFSETQRNKGNFPGRFSGRQFSNSRSEMNVSTLELGDSALYLCASSPYSASYEQYFGPGTRLTVT.

The rearrangement links TRBV9 to TRBJ1-2, with D maybe TRBD1 (6 bases). Trimming left V 4 bases short and J 4 bases short, with 17 bases between. Germline V gene data show CDR1 as SGDLS and CDR2 as YYNGEE. The CDR3 runs 15 residues. The CDR3 DNA sequence: TGTGCCAGCAGCCTCGGCGAGGGGGGAATCTATGGCTACACCTTC. Amino acids: CASSLGEGGIYGYTF.

The genes are TRBV7-8 and TRBJ1-2; weak D call: TRBD1 (6 bases). Germline-derived CDR1 and CDR2 are SGHVS and FQNEAQ. Trimming cost V 1 base and J 4 bases, with 13 bases left between them. This CDR3 has 15 residues. DNA of the CDR3: TGTGCCAGCAGCTTAGTCCCCCTAGGGGGCTATGGCTACACCTTC. This gives the protein CASSLVPLGGYGYTF. The full variable domain, rest sourced from reference TRBV7-8 and TRBJ1-2, is GAGVSQSPRYKVAKRGQDVALRCDPISGHVSLFWYQQALGQGPEFLTYFQNEAQLDKSGLPSDRFFAERPEGSVSTLKIQRTQQEDSAVYLCASSLVPLGGYGYTFGSGTRLTVV.

The chain combines TRBV11-2 with TRBJ1-1; D might be TRBD1 (6 bases). V was cut by 2 bases and J by 1 base, with 14 bases left in between. Germline lookup yields CDR1 SGHAT and CDR2 FQNNGV. This CDR3 has 16 amino acids. CDR3 region: CASSLRPGRGNTEAFF. The CDR3 coding sequence is TGTGCCAGCAGCTTACGGCCGGGCAGGGGGAACACTGAAGCTTTCTTT.

V gene TRBV18 combines with J gene TRBJ2-2; D could derive from TRBD1 or TRBD2 (5 bases each). This CDR3 region has 15 residues. Germline V gene lookup returns CDR1 KGHSH and CDR2 LQKENI. Trimming took 6 bases from V and 7 from J, leaving 18 bases between them. Here the CDR3 reads CASSSGTKGIGELFF. In nucleotides, the CDR3 is TGTGCCAGCTCGTCGGGGACGAAGGGTATCGGGGAGCTGTTTTTT.